The rows below give T cell receptor beta chains drawn from one sample of a study of long-term antiretroviral therapy in people with HIV. Produced via immunoSEQ multiplex PCR; TCRdb's table is partial and in-frame only. The sample includes more than 15,000 clones, approximately 89% of them seen just once. The source material was unsorted PBMCs, sampled 0.6 years after starting antiretroviral therapy. These receptors were collected from a woman in her 40s with HIV. CDR3s include the opening cysteine and the closing phenylalanine or tryptophan. A D gene is named only where the DNA matches it firmly. Size is stated for part of the rows, as once, few or many counts, or as a class when the clone is expanded.

len | j_gene | d_gene | v_gene | abundance | CDR3nt | CDR3aa
17 | TRBJ1-5 | TRBD1 | TRBV19 | . | TGTGCCAGTAGTATTTCCCACGGGACAGGGGATGACAGCATCCAGCATTTT | CASSISHGTGDDSIQHF
15 | TRBJ2-4 | . | TRBV13 | . | TGTGCCAGCAGCTTAGGACAACTAGCCAAAAACATTCAGTACTTC | CASSLGQLAKNIQYF
15 | TRBJ1-2 | TRBD1 | TRBV4-1 | . | TGCGCCAGCAGCCAAGTATGGACAGGGGCTTTGGGCTACACCTTC | CASSQVWTGALGYTF
17 | TRBJ1-4 | . | TRBV27 | . | TGTGCCAGCAGTTTAGCCGCTTCGGGACCGTCGAATGAAAAACTGTTTTTT | CASSLAASGPSNEKLFF
16 | TRBJ2-4 | TRBD1 | TRBV9 | . | TGTGCCAGCAGCGCAGGACAGGGGACCGCCAAAAACATTCAGTACTTC | CASSAGQGTAKNIQYF
14 | TRBJ1-6 | . | TRBV6-5 | . | TGTGCCAGCAGCTTACAGGGAAGTAGTTCACCCCTCCACTTT | CASSLQGSSSPLHF
15 | TRBJ1-3 | . | TRBV2 | . | TGTGCCAGCAGTGACGACGGACACTCTGGAAACACCATATATTTT | CASSDDGHSGNTIYF
17 | TRBJ1-2 | . | TRBV4-3 | . | TGCGCCAGCAGCCAAGATTCGTGGCAGGGCCCAGCCTATGGCTACACCTTC | CASSQDSWQGPAYGYTF
20 | TRBJ2-3 | TRBD2 | TRBV5-1 | . | TGCGCCAGCAGCACCCGTCCGGCAGGGACTAGCGGGGGGGCCACAGATACGCAGTATTTT | CASSTRPAGTSGGATDTQYF
16 | TRBJ1-1 | TRBD1 | TRBV6-6 | . | TGTGCCAGCCGGGTGAAAGGACAGGGGAGGAGCACTGAAGCTTTCTTT | CASRVKGQGRSTEAFF
14 | TRBJ2-7 | . | TRBV7-2 | . | TGTGCCAGCAGCTTAGGACAGGGAGGCTACGAGCAGTACTTC | CASSLGQGGYEQYF
17 | TRBJ2-1 | TRBD2 | TRBV7-9 | . | TGTGCCAGCAGCTTAGCGCCTGTGCGGGGGGCCCACAATGAGCAGTTCTTC | CASSLAPVRGAHNEQFF
15 | TRBJ2-3 | TRBD1 | TRBV7-9 | . | TGTGCCAGCAGCTCGCAGGGGGCCGGAGCAGATACGCAGTATTTT | CASSSQGAGADTQYF
12 | TRBJ1-1 | . | TRBV6-1 | once | TGTGCCAGCAGTGAACCCCCCGCGGGAGCTTTCTTT | CASSEPPAGAFF
15 | TRBJ2-1 | TRBD1 | TRBV5-4 | . | TGTGCCAGCAACCCTCCGGGACAGGGGAACAATGAGCAGTTCTTC | CASNPPGQGNNEQFF
13 | TRBJ2-7 | . | TRBV11-2 | . | TGTGCCAGCAGCCATACAGGCTCCTACGAGCAGTACTTC | CASSHTGSYEQYF
18 | TRBJ2-6 | . | TRBV4-2 | . | TGTGCCAGCAGCCAAGTTGTACAGGGCAGATCTGGGGCCAACGTCCTGACTTTC | CASSQVVQGRSGANVLTF
15 | TRBJ2-7 | . | TRBV5-1 | few | TGCGCCAGCAGCCCGAAAGGGTCAGGGATCCACGAGCAGTACTTC | CASSPKGSGIHEQYF
18 | TRBJ1-6 | . | TRBV5-1 | . | TGCGCCAGCAGCTTGGCAGGGGAGGCAGCCTTCCAGGATTCACCCCTCCACTTT | CASSLAGEAAFQDSPLHF
18 | TRBJ1-2 | TRBD1 | TRBV5-1 | . | TGCGCCAGCAGCTTGGTGGTGACTACAGGGGGCGCGGGCTATGGCTACACCTTC | CASSLVVTTGGAGYGYTF
16 | TRBJ1-6 | . | TRBV18 | . | TGTGCCAGCTCACCACTGCAGGGAGGAAGGGATTCACCCCTCCACTTT | CASSPLQGGRDSPLHF
15 | TRBJ1-2 | . | TRBV18 | . | TGTGCCAGCTCCCTAAGGACGGGGGAGATGGGCGGCTACACCTTC | CASSLRTGEMGGYTF
15 | TRBJ1-2 | . | TRBV25-1 | . | TGTGCCAGCAGGAACGAACGTGGGGACATTGAAGGCTACACCTTC | CASRNERGDIEGYTF
14 | TRBJ1-1 | TRBD1 | TRBV19 | . | TGTGCCAGTAGTAACGACAGGGGGAACACTGAAGCTTTCTTT | CASSNDRGNTEAFF
15 | TRBJ1-1 | . | TRBV5-6 | . | TGTGCCAGCAGCTTGGCCTGGACAAGGAACACTGAAGCTTTCTTT | CASSLAWTRNTEAFF
18 | TRBJ1-3 | TRBD1 | TRBV4-3 | . | TGCGCCAGCAGCCAAGAAGAGAACAGGGGGGGGACTGGAAACACCATATATTTT | CASSQEENRGGTGNTIYF
20 | TRBJ1-5 | TRBD1 | TRBV15 | . | TGTGCCACCAGCAGACCCCCATCCCCTGCCGGGACAGGGTTCAATCAGCCCCAGCATTTT | CATSRPPSPAGTGFNQPQHF
16 | TRBJ2-3 | . | TRBV5-4 | . | TGTGCCAGCAGCTTGGTTGGCGGGTTACTCACAGATACGCAGTATTTT | CASSLVGGLLTDTQYF
14 | TRBJ1-1 | TRBD1 | TRBV5-1 | . | TGCGCCAGCAGCTCGAACAGGGGTGCCACTGAAGCTTTCTTT | CASSSNRGATEAFF
14 | TRBJ1-1 | . | TRBV7-2 | . | TGTGCCAGCAGGCCTGAAGGTTCGAACACTGAAGCTTTCTTT | CASRPEGSNTEAFF
13 | TRBJ1-1 | . | TRBV7-3 | . | TGTGCCAGCAGCTTATCAGACCTCACTGAAGCTTTCTTT | CASSLSDLTEAFF
15 | TRBJ1-1 | . | TRBV7-9 | . | TGTGCCAGCAGCTTTAACGACGGGAGGAGAGCTGAAGCTTTCTTT | CASSFNDGRRAEAFF
13 | TRBJ1-2 | . | TRBV29-1 | few | TGCAGCGTTAGCTACCAGGGAATTGGTGGCTACACCTTC | CSVSYQGIGGYTF
13 | TRBJ2-7 | TRBD1 | TRBV2 | . | TGTGCCAGCAGTGTCCAGGGGGAATACGAGCAGTACTTC | CASSVQGEYEQYF
18 | TRBJ2-6 | TRBD1 | TRBV19 | . | TGTGCCAGTAGTATAGGGGACAGGGCCCCCTCTGGGGCCAACGTCCTGACTTTC | CASSIGDRAPSGANVLTF
14 | TRBJ1-4 | . | TRBV6-6 | . | TGTGCCAGCAGTAATCGGGTGGCGGGTGCAAAACTGTTTTTT | CASSNRVAGAKLFF
16 | TRBJ1-5 | . | TRBV6-6 | . | TGTGCCAGCAGTCCCAGTCAGCGGCAGGGCGATCAGCCCCAGCATTTT | CASSPSQRQGDQPQHF
15 | TRBJ1-5 | . | TRBV18 | . | TGTGCCAGCTCACCGCAGGGAAATAGCAATCAGCCCCAGCATTTT | CASSPQGNSNQPQHF
15 | TRBJ2-3 | . | TRBV5-4 | . | TGTGCCAGCAGCTTGGCCAGGGAAGGCACAGATACGCAGTATTTT | CASSLAREGTDTQYF
12 | TRBJ2-1 | . | TRBV29-1 | . | TGCAGCGTTGAAAGACTAGTGGGTGAGCAGTTCTTC | CSVERLVGEQFF
17 | TRBJ2-3 | . | TRBV5-4 | once | TGTGCCAGCAGCTTGGTTCTTGGGGACGTGAGCACAGATACGCAGTATTTT | CASSLVLGDVSTDTQYF
15 | TRBJ1-4 | . | TRBV6-1 | . | TGTGCCAGCCGGAAAGGGGAGGAAACTAATGAAAAACTGTTTTTT | CASRKGEETNEKLFF
22 | TRBJ2-7 | TRBD1 | TRBV4-3 | . | TGCGCCAGCAGCCAAGGAATACACTTTACCTTAAATGGGGGGACAGGGCCCTACGAGCAGTACTTC | CASSQGIHFTLNGGTGPYEQYF
16 | TRBJ2-3 | TRBD2 | TRBV10-1 | . | TGCGCCAGCAGTGAGTCGTGGGGAGGGAGCACAGATACGCAGTATTTT | CASSESWGGSTDTQYF
14 | TRBJ2-6 | . | TRBV30 | . | TGTGCCTGTGGAACAGGGTCAACGGCCAACGTCCTGACTTTC | CACGTGSTANVLTF
16 | TRBJ1-2 | TRBD1 | TRBV6-1 | once | TGTGCCAGCAGTGCCTTAGGGACAGGGAAGGTCTATGGCTACACCTTC | CASSALGTGKVYGYTF
12 | TRBJ2-3 | . | TRBV5-1 | . | TGCGCCAGCAGCCAAACAGGAGATACGCAGTATTTT | CASSQTGDTQYF
14 | TRBJ1-1 | . | TRBV7-9 | . | TGTGCCAGCAGCTTATCAGGGAAGAGGACTGAAGCTTTCTTT | CASSLSGKRTEAFF